This entry lists 5 T cell receptor beta chains sequenced from one sample in a study of graft-versus-host responses after intestinal transplantation. This table comes from immunoSEQ multiplex PCR, and its TCRdb copy is limited to in-frame clones, with some not included. The sample has about 4,300 clones; around three quarters are singletons. The graft tissue was processed, and this released both intraepithelial and lamina propria lymphocytes. Sequenced material: ileum tissue, taken 9 days after transplant. The receptor set was obtained from a human patient who received an intestinal transplant, so some T cells may come from the graft donor.

This clone was counted only a few times. The CDR3, as DNA: TGTGCCAGCAGCCAAGTCACCGCCGGTCAGCCCCAGCATTTT. This encodes CASSQVTAGQPQHF. The chain is built from TRBV14 and TRBJ1-5; D unclear. CDR1 is SGHDN, CDR2 FVKESK, per germline. The CDR3 spans 14 residues. Trimming took off 1 base at V and 6 bases at J, with 10 bases between the two ends. The full variable domain, with the rest looked up from reference TRBV14 and TRBJ1-5, is EAGVTQFPSHSVIEKGQTVTLRCDPISGHDNLYWYRRVMGKEIKFLLHFVKESKQDESGMPNNRFLAERTGGTYSTLKVQPAELEDSGVYFCASSQVTAGQPQHFGDGTRLSIL.

This CDR3 is CASSRALYYEQYF. CDR3 DNA sequence: TGCGCCAGCAGCCGAGCACTTTACTACGAGCAGTACTTC. This rearrangement joins TRBV4-3 to TRBJ2-7; the D is unclear. This CDR3 spans 13 amino acids. V lost 4 bases and J 3 bases, leaving 10 bases between the germline ends. Per the germline V gene, CDR1 is LGHNA and CDR2 is YSLEER.

This clone came up a few times. This chain connects TRBV11-2 to TRBJ1-1, with no clear D. Looked up from germline, CDR1 is SGHAT and CDR2 is FQNNGV. The germline V and J ends were trimmed by 4 bases and 1 base, with 13 bases remaining between them. The CDR3 spans 15 residues. This chain's CDR3 is CASSSGRIPNTEAFF. CDR3 sequence (DNA): TGTGCCAGCAGCTCTGGACGGATACCGAACACTGAAGCTTTCTTT.

The J gene is TRBJ1-2, the V gene TRBV6-5; D not resolved. CDR1 is MNHEY and CDR2 is SVGAGI in the germline V gene. The CDR3 length is 14 residues. V lost 0 bases and J lost 8, with 13 bases in between. CDR3 in DNA: TGTGCCAGCAGTTACTCGACCCCCATTTGGGGCTACACCTTC. Amino acid sequence: CASSYSTPIWGYTF.

The chain recombines TRBV15 with TRBJ2-6; the D is unclear. This CDR3 region has 15 residues. Germline V lookup: CDR1 LNHNV, CDR2 YYDKDF (reference sequence). Trimming stripped 0 bases from V and 1 base from J, with 4 bases between. CDR3 sequence reads: CATSRETSGANVLTF. The CDR3 DNA sequence: TGTGCCACCAGCAGAGAGACATCTGGGGCCAACGTCCTGACTTTC. The whole variable domain, remainder taken from reference TRBV15 and TRBJ2-6, is DAMVIQNPRYQVTQFGKPVTLSCSQTLNHNVMYWYQQKSSQAPKLLFHYYDKDFNNEADTPDNFQSRRPNTSFCFLDIRSPGLGDTAMYLCATSRETSGANVLTFGAGSRLTVL.